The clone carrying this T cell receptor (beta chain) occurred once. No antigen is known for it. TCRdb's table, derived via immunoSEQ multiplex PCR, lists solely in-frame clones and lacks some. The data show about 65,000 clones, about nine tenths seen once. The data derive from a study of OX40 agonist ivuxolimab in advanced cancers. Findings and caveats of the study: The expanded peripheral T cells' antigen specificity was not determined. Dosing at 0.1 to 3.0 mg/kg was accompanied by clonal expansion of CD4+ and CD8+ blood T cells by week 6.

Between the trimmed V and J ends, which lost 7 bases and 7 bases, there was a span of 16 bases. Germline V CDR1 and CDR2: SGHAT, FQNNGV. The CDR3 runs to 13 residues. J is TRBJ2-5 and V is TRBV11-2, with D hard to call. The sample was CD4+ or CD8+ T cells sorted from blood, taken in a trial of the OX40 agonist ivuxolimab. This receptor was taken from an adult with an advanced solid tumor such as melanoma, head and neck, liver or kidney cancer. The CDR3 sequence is CASTLTGKGTQYF. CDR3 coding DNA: TGTGCCAGCACCCTAACCGGTAAAGGGACCCAGTACTTC.